This TCR beta chain was recovered during a study of shared clonotypes between healthy human individuals. The unsorted samples had 80 million to 95 million PBMCs used for genomic DNA. The CDR3 covers 11 residues. CDR1 and CDR2 (germline): DFQATT, SNEGSKA (reference sequence). The V end was cut by 6 bases, the J end by 5 bases, with 10 bases between. Approximately 32,000 T cell genomes, or around 300 ng DNA, went into unsorted PBMC replicate PCRs. The protocol was immunoSEQ multiplex PCR, while the TCRdb copy is restricted to in-frame clones and leaves out a portion. The repertoire holds about 490,000 clones, with about 82% as singletons. A word on this clone: The target antigen is unknown.

Whole-study results and caveats: It was anticipated that sequencing depth would influence how many clonotypes donors shared.

The genes are TRBV20-1 and TRBJ2-5; D is uncertain. The specimen was PBMCs. The sequence was obtained from a woman between 40 and 55 years old in good health. Some clones in this sample may be carry-over from other donors' samples. The DNA of the CDR3 is TGCAGTGCCCGGTGGTCGGAGACCCAGTACTTC. Its protein is CSARWSETQYF.